The clone carrying this TCR beta chain was recorded a few times. The record originates from a study of beta chain features in type 1 diabetes. The germline V gene has CDR1 KGHSH and CDR2 LQKENI. The CDR3 totals 14 residues. V was cut by 3 bases and J by 2 bases, with 5 bases left in between. As every portion of the isolated RNA was reverse transcribed, the sequencing read expressed TCRB transcripts. Some clones are missing from TCRdb's copy, which holds only in-frame ones; the method was immunoSEQ multiplex PCR. This table holds about 360,000 clones, around 12% found once. The sample consisted of naive CD4+ T cells from blood. The TCR was taken from a man aged 18 to 35 in good health. V gene TRBV18 combines with J gene TRBJ2-6; D ambiguous. The CDR3 is CASSPSAGANVLTF. CDR3 sequence (DNA): TGTGCCAGCTCACCTTCCGCTGGGGCCAACGTCCTGACTTTC. The variable domain in full, with the rest retrieved from reference TRBV18 and TRBJ2-6, is NAGVMQNPRHLVRRRGQEARLRCSPMKGHSHVYWYRQLPEEGLKFMVYLQKENIIDESGMPKERFSAEFPKEGPSILRIQQVVRGDSAAYFCASSPSAGANVLTFGAGSRLTVL.